The TCR beta chain under discussion was sequenced for a study of blood T cell repertoires in COVID-19. Study-level information: COVID-19 samples collected from the United States, Italy and Spain covered acute and convalescent phases.

TCRdb's copy holds only in-frame clones and misses some; the assay was immunoSEQ multiplex PCR. Among 250,000 to 300,000 clones listed, around nine tenths were seen once. Seattle patients were enrolled during active infection and followed longitudinally. Germline V gene sequence: CDR1 KGHDR, CDR2 SFDVKD. The CDR3 is 16 residues long. Losses at the gene ends were 4 bases for V and 6 bases for J; bases not matched to a gene: 8. The sequenced sample was peripheral blood. The sequence was obtained from a woman younger than 45 with COVID-19, enrolled during active disease. The chain carries TRBV24-1 and TRBJ1-5, with 10 bases aligning to TRBD1. In nucleotides, the CDR3 is TGTGCCACCAGTGACGCGGACAGGGGGATCGGTCAGCCCCAGCATTTT. Translation gives CATSDADRGIGQPQHF.